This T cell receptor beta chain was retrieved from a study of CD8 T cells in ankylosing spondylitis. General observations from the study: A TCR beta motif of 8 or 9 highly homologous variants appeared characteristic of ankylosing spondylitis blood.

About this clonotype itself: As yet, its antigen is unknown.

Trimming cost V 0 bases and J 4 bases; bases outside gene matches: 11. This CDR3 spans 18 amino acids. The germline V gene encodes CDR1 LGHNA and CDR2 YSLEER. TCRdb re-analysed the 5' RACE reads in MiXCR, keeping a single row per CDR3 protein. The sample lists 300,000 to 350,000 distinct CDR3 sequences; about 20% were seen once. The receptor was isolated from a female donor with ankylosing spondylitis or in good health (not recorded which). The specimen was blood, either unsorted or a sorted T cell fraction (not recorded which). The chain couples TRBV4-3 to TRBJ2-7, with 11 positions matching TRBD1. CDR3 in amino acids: CASSQDLGGTGGNYEQYF. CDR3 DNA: TGCGCCAGCAGCCAAGATTTAGGCGGGACAGGGGGGAATTACGAGCAGTACTTC.